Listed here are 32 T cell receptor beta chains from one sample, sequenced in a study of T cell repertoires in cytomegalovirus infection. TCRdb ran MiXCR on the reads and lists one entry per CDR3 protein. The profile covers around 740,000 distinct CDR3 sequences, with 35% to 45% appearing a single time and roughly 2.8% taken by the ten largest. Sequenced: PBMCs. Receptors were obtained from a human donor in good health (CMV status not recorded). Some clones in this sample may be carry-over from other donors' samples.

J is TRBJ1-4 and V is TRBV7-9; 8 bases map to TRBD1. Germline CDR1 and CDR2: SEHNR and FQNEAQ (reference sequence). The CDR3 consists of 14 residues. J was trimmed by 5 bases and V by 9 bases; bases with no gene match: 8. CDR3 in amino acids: CARSRTGMNEKLFF. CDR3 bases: TGTGCCAGGAGCAGGACAGGGATGAATGAAAAACTGTTTTTT.

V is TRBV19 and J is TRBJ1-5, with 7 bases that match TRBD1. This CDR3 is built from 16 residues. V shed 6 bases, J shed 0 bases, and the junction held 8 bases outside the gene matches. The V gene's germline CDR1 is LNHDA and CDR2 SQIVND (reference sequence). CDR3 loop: CASSPGTAYSNQPQHF. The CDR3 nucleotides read TGTGCCAGTAGCCCCGGGACAGCGTATAGCAATCAGCCCCAGCATTTT.

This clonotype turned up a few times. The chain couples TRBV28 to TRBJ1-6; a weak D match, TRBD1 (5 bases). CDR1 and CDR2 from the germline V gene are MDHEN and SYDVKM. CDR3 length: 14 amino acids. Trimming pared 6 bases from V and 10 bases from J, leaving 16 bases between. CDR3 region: CASRTGGERSPLHF. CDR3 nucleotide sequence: TGTGCCAGCAGAACTGGAGGGGAACGATCACCCCTCCACTTT.

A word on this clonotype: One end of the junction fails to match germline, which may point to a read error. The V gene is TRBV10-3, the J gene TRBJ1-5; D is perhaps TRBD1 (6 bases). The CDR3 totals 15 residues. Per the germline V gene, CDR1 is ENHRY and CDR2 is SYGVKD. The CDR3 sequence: CASSGGSLSNQPHHF. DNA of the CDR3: TGTGCAAGCAGTGGGGGCAGTCTAAGCAATCAGCCCCATCATTTT.

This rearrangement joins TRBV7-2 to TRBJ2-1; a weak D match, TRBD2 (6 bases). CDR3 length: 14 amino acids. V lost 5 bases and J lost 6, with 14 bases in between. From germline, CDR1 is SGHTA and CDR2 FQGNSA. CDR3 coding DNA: TGTGCCAGCAGCCAAGCCGCCGGGGGCAATGAGCAGTTCTTC. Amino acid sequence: CASSQAAGGNEQFF.

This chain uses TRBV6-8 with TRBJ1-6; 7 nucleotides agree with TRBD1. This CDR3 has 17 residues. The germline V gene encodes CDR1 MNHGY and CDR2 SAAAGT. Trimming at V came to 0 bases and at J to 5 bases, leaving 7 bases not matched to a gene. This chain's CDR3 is CASSYSWDSFNNSPLHF. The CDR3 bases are TGTGCCAGCAGTTACTCCTGGGACAGTTTCAATAATTCACCCCTCCACTTT.

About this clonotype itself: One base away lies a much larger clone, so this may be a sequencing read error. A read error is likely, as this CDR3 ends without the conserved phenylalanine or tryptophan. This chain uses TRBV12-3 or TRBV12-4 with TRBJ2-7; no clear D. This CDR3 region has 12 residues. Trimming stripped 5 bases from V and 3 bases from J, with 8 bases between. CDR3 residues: CASSSGDYEQYC. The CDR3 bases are TGTGCCAGCAGTAGTGGGGACTACGAGCAGTACTGC.

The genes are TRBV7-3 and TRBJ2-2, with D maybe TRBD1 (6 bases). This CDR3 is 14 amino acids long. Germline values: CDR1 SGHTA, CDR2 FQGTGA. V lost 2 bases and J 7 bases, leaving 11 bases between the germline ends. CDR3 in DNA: TGTGCCAGCAGCTTACAACAGGGTATCGGGGAGCTGTTTTTT. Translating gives CASSLQQGIGELFF.

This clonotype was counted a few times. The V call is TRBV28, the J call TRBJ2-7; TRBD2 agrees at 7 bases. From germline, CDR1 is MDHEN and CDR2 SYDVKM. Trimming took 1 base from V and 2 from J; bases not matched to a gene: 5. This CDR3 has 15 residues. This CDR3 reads CASSLSQRGAYEQYF. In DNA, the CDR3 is TGTGCCAGCAGTTTATCCCAGCGGGGAGCCTACGAGCAGTACTTC.

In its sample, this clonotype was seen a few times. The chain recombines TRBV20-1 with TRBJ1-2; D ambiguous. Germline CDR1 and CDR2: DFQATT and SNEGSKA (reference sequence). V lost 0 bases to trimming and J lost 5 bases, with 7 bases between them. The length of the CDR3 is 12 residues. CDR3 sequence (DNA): TGCAGTGCTAGAGATCGGGTGTATGGCTACACCTTC. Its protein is CSARDRVYGYTF.

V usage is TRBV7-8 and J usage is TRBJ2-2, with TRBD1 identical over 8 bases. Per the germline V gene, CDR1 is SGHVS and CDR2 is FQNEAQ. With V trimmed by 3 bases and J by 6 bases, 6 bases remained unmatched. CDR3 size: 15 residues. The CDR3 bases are TGTGCCAGCAGCTTCAGTCAGGGGGCGCCCGGGGAGCTGTTTTTT. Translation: CASSFSQGAPGELFF.

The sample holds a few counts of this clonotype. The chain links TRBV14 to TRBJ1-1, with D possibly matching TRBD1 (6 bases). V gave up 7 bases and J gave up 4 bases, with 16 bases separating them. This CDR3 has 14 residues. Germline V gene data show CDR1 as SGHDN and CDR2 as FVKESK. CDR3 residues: CASKTGTTPTEAFF. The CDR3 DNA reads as TGTGCCAGCAAAACCGGGACAACTCCCACTGAAGCTTTCTTT.

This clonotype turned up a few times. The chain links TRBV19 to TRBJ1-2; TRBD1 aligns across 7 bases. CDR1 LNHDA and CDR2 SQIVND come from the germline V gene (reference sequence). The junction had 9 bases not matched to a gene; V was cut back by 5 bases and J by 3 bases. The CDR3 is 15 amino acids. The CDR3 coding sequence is TGTGCCAGTAGTCCCCGGGACAGAACTGACTATGGCTACACCTTC. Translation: CASSPRDRTDYGYTF.

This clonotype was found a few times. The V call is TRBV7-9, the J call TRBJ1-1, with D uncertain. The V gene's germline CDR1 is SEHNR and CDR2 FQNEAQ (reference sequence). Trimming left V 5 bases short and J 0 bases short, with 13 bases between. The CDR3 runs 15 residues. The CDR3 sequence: CASSPHTGMNTEAFF. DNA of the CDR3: TGTGCCAGCAGCCCCCATACGGGAATGAACACTGAAGCTTTCTTT.

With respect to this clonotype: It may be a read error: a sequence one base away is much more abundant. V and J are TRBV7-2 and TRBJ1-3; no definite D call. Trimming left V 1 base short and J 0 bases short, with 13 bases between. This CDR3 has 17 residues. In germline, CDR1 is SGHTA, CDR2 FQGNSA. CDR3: CASSLVIPVSSGNTIYF. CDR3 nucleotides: TGTGCCAGCAGCTTAGTGATTCCAGTGAGCTCTGGAAACACCATATATTTT.

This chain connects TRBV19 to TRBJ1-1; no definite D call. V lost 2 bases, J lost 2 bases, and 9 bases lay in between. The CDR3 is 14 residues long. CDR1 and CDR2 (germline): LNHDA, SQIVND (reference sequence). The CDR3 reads CASSIWQTNTEAFF. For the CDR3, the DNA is TGTGCCAGTAGTATATGGCAGACTAACACTGAAGCTTTCTTT.

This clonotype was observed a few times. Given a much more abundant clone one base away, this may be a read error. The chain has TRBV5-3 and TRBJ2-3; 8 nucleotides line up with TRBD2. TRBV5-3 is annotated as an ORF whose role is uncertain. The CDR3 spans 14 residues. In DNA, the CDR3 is TGTGCCAGCAGCTTACTAGCGGACACAGATACGCAGTATTTT. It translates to CASSLLADTDTQYF.

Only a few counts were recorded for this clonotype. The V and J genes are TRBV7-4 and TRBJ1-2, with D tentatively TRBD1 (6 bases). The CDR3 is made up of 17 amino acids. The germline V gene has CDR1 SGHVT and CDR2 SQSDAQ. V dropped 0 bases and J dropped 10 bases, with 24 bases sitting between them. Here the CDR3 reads CASSLAIKSQGNIVYTF. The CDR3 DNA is TGTGCCAGCAGCTTAGCGATTAAGTCACAGGGAAATATTGTCTACACCTTC.

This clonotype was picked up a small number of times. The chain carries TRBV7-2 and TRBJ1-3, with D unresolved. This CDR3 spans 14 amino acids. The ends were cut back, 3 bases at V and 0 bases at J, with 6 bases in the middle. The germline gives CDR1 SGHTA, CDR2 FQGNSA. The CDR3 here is CASSLKNSGNTIYF. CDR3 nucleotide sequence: TGTGCCAGCAGCTTGAAAAACTCTGGAAACACCATATATTTT.

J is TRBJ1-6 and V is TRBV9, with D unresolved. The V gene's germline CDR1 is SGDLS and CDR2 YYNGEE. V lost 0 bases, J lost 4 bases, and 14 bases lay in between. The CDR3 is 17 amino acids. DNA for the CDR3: TGTGCCAGCAGCGTAGAAAGGTCTCAGGAATATAATTCACCCCTCCACTTT. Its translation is CASSVERSQEYNSPLHF.

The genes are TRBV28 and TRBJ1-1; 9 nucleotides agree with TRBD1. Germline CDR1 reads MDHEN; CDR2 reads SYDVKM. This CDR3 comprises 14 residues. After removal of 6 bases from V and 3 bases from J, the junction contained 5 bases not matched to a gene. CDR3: CASSGTGSYTEAFF. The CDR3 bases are TGTGCCAGCAGCGGGACAGGGTCCTACACTGAAGCTTTCTTT. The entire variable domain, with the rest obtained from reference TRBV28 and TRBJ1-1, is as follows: DVKVTQSSRYLVKRTGEKVFLECVQDMDHENMFWYRQDPGLGLRLIYFSYDVKMKEKGDIPEGYSVSREKKERFSLILESASTNQTSMYLCASSGTGSYTEAFFGQGTRLTVV.

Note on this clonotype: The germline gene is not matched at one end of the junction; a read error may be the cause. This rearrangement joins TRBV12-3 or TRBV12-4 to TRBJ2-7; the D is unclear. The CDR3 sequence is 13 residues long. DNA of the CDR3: TGTGCCAGCTGTTTTCTCCGATCCTACGAGCAGTACTTC. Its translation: CASCFLRSYEQYF.

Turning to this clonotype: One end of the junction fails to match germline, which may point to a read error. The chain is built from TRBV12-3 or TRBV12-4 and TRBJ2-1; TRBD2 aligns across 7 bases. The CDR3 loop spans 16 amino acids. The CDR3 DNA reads TGTGCAAGCAGTTTATGTCGAGCGGGGCCCCTCAATGCGCAGTTCTTC. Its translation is CASSLCRAGPLNAQFF.

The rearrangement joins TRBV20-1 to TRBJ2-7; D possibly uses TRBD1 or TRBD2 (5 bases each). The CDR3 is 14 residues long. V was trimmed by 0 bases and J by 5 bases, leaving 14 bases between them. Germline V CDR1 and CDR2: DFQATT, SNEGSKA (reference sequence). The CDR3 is CSARDGETDHEQYF. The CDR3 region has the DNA TGCAGTGCTAGAGATGGGGAGACAGACCACGAGCAGTACTTC.

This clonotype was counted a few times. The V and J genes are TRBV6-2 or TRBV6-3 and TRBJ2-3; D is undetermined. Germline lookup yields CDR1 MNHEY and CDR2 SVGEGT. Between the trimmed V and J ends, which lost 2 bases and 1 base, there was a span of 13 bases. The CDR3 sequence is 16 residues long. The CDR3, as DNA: TGTGCCAGCAGTTACAATTTTCTAGTCGGCACAGATACGCAGTATTTT. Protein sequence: CASSYNFLVGTDTQYF.

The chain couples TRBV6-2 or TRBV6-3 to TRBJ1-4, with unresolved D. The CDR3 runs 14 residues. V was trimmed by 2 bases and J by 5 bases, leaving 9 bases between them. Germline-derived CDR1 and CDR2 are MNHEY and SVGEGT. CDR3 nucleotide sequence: TGTGCCAGCAGTTACAGCCGGAACAATGAAAAACTGTTTTTT. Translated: CASSYSRNNEKLFF.

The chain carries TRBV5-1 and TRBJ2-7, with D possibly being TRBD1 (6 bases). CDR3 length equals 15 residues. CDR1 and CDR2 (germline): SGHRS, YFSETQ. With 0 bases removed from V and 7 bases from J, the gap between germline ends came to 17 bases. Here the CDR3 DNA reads TGCGCCAGCAGCTTGGCCGTGCAGGGGAATAGGGAGCAGTACTTC. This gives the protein CASSLAVQGNREQYF.

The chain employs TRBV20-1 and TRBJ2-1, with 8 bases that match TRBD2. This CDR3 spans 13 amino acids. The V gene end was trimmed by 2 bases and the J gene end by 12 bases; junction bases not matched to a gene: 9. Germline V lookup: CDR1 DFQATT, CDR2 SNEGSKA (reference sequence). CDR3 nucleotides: TGCAGTGCTAGACTCATGAGGCTAGCGGGGCAGTTCTTC. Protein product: CSARLMRLAGQFF.

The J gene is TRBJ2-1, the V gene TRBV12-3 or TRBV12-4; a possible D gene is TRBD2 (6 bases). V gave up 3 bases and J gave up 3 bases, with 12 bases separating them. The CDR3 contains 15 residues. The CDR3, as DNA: TGTGCCAGCAGTTTGAGGAGGGAAAGCTACAATGAGCAGTTCTTC. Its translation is CASSLRRESYNEQFF.

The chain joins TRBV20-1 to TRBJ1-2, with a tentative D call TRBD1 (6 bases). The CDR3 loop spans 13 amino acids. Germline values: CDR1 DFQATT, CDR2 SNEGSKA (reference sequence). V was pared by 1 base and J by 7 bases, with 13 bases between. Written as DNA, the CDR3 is TGCAGTGCTAGAGTCCTCAGGGGTGGTGGCTACACCTTC. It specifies CSARVLRGGGYTF.

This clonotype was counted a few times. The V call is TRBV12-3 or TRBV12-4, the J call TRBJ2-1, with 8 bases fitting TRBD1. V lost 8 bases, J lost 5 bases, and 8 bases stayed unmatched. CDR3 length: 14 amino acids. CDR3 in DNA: TGTGCCAGCGGTCGGGACAGGCCAGACAATGAGCAGTTCTTC. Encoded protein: CASGRDRPDNEQFF.

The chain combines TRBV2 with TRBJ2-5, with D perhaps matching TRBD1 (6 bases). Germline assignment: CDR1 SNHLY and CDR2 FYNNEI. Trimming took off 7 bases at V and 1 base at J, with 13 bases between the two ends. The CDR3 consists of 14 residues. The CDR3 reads CASKADRSQETQYF. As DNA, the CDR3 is TGTGCCAGCAAGGCTGACAGGAGCCAAGAGACCCAGTACTTC.